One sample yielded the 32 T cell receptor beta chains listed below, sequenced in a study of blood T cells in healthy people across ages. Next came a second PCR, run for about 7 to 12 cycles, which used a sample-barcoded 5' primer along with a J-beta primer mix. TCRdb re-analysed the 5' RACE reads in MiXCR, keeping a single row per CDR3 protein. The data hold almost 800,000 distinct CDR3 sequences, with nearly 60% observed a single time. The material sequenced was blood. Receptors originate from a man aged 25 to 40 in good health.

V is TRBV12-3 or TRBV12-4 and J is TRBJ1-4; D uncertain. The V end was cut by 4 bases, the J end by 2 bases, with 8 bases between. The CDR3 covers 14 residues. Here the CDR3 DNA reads TGTGCCAGCAGTTACGCCAGGACTAATGAAAAACTGTTTTTT. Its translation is CASSYARTNEKLFF.

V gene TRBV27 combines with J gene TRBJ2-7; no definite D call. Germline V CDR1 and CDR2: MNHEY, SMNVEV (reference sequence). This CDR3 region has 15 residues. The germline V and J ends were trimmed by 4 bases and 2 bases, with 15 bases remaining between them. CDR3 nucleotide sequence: TGTGCCAGCAGTTCCTATAGTGGGGTCACCTACGAGCAGTACTTC. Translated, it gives CASSSYSGVTYEQYF.

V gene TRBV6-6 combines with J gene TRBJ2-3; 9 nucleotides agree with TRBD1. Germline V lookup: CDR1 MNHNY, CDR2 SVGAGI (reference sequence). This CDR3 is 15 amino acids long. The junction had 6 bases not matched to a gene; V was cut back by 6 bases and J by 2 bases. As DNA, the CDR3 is TGTGCCAGCAGCTCGGGGACAGGGACCACAGATACGCAGTATTTT. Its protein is CASSSGTGTTDTQYF.

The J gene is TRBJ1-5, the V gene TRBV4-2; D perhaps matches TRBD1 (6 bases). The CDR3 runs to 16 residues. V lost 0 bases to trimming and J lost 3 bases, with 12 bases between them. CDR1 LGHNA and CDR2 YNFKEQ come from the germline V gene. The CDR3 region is CASSQEVTGYNQPQHF. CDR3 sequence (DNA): TGTGCCAGCAGCCAAGAGGTAACAGGGTACAATCAGCCCCAGCATTTT.

The CDR3 DNA is TGTGCCACCAGTGAACGCACGGGGACTGAAGCTTTCTTT. It translates to CATSERTGTEAFF. The chain is built from TRBV24-1 and TRBJ1-1; D is unclear. Between the trimmed V and J ends, which lost 4 bases and 5 bases, there was a span of 10 bases. CDR3 length: 13 amino acids. Per germline, CDR1 KGHDR and CDR2 SFDVKD.

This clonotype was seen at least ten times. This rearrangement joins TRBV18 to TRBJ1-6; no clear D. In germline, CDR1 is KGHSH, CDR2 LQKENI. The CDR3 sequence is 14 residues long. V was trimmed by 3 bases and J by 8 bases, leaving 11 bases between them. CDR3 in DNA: TGTGCCAGCTCACCCGACGCGAGGTATTCACCCCTCCACTTT. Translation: CASSPDARYSPLHF.

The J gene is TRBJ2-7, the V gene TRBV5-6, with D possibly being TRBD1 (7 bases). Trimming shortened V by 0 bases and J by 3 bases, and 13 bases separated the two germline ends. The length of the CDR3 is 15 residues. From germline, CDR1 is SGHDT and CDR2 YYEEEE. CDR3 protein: CASSLGAGGGYEQYF. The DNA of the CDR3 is TGTGCCAGCAGCTTGGGAGCAGGGGGAGGCTACGAGCAGTACTTC.

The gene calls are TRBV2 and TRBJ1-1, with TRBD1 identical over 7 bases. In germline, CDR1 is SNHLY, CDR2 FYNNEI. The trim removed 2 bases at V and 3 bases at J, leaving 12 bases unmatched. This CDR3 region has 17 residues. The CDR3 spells CASSELGQALGDTEAFF. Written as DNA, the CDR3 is TGTGCCAGCAGTGAATTAGGACAGGCCCTCGGGGACACTGAAGCTTTCTTT.

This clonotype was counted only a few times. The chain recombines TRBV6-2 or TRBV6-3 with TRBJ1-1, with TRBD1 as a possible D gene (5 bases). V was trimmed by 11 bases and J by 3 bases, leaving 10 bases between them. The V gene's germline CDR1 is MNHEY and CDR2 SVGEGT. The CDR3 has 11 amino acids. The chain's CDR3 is CAVGDYTEAFF. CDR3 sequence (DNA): TGTGCCGTTGGGGACTACACTGAAGCTTTCTTT.

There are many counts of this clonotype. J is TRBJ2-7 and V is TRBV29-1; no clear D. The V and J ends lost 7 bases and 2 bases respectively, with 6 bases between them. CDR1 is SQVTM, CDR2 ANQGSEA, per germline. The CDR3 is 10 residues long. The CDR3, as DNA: TGCAGCGCCATGACCTACGAGCAGTACTTC. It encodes CSAMTYEQYF.

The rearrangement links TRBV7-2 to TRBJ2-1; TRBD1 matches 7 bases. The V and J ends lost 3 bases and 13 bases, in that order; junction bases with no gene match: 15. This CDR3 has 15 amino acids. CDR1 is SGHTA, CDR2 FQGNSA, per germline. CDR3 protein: CASSLLSGTEETQFF. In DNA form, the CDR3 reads TGTGCCAGCAGCTTGCTGTCCGGGACAGAAGAGACCCAGTTCTTC.

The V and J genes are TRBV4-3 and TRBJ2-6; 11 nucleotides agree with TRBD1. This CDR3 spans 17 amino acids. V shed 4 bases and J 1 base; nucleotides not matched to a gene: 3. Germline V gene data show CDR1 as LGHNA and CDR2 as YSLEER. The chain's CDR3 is CASSRGQGVSGANVLTF. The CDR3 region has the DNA TGCGCCAGCAGCCGGGGACAGGGGGTATCTGGGGCCAACGTCCTGACTTTC.

This chain's CDR3 is CSAGSPGQGSYEQYF. In DNA form, the CDR3 reads TGCAGTGCTGGGAGTCCGGGACAGGGGTCCTACGAGCAGTACTTC. The chain uses TRBV20-1 and TRBJ2-7, with 10 bases matching TRBD1. Germline CDR1 reads DFQATT; CDR2 reads SNEGSKA (reference sequence). The V and J ends lost 5 bases and 1 base, in that order; junction bases with no gene match: 8. CDR3 length: 15 amino acids.

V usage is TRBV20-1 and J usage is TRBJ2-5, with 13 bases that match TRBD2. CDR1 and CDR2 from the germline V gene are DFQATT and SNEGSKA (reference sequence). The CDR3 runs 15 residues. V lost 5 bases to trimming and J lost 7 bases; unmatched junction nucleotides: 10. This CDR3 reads CSALTSGGASWTQYF. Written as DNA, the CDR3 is TGCAGTGCTCTAACTAGCGGGGGGGCCTCCTGGACCCAGTACTTC.

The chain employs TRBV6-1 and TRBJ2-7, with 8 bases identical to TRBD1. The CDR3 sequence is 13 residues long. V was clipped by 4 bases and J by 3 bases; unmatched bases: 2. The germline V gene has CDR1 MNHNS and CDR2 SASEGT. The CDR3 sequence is CASSGDRNYEQYF. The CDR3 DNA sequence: TGTGCCAGCAGTGGGGACAGGAACTACGAGCAGTACTTC.

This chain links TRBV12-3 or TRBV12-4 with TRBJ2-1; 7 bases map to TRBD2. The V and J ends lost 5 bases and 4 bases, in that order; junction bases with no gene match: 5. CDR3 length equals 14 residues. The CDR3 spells CASSIRGVYNEQFF. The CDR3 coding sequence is TGTGCCAGCAGTATCCGGGGGGTGTACAATGAGCAGTTCTTC.

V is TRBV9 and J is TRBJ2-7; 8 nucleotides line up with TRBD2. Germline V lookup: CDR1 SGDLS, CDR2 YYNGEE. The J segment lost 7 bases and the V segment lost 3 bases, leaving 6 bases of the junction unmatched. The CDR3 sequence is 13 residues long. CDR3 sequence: CASSAEGTREQYF. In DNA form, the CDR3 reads TGTGCCAGCAGCGCCGAAGGGACTAGGGAGCAGTACTTC.

DNA of the CDR3: TGTGCCAGCAGCGGGACAGGGGCAGAGACCCAGTACTTC. Encoded protein: CASSGTGAETQYF. The chain recombines TRBV7-2 with TRBJ2-5; 10 nucleotides align to TRBD1. Germline V gene sequence: CDR1 SGHTA, CDR2 FQGNSA. The CDR3 spans 13 residues. The trim removed 5 bases at V and 4 bases at J, leaving 1 base unmatched.

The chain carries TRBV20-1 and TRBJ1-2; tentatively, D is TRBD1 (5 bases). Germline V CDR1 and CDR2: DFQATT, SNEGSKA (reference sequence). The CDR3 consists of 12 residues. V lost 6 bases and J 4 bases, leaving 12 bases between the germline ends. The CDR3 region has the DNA TGCAGTGCAAGCACGGGGGGCTATGGCTACACCTTC. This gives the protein CSASTGGYGYTF.

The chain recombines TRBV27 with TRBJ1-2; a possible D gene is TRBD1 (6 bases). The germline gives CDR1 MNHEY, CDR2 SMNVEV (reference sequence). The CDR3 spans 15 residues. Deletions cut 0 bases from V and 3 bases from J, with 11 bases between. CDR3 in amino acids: CASSLSEDSYYGYTF. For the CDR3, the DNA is TGTGCCAGCAGTTTATCGGAGGACAGCTACTATGGCTACACCTTC.

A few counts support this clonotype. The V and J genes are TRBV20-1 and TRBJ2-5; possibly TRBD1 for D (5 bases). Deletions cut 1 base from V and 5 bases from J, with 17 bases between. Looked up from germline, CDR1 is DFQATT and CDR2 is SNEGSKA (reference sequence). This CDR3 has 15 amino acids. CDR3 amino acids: CSARGGLGRDETQYF. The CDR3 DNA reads TGCAGTGCTAGAGGGGGCTTGGGTAGAGACGAGACCCAGTACTTC.

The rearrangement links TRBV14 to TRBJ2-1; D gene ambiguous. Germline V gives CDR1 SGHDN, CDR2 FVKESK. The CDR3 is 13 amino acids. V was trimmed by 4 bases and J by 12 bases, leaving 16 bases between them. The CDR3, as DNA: TGTGCCAGCAGCCTTCAGGCCATCGCACGGCAGTTCTTC. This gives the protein CASSLQAIARQFF.

The CDR3 DNA follows: TGTGCCACCAGCTTCCCGGGGAATGAGCAGTACTTC. This codes for CATSFPGNEQYF. The J gene is TRBJ2-7, the V gene TRBV15, with D perhaps matching TRBD2 (5 bases). V dropped 5 bases and J dropped 7 bases, with 12 bases sitting between them. The CDR3 is 12 amino acids. Germline CDR1 is LNHNV and CDR2 is YYDKDF (reference sequence). Full variable domain (outside the CDR3, taken from reference TRBV15 and TRBJ2-7): DAMVIQNPRYQVTQFGKPVTLSCSQTLNHNVMYWYQQKSSQAPKLLFHYYDKDFNNEADTPDNFQSRRPNTSFCFLDIRSPGLGDTAMYLCATSFPGNEQYFGPGTRLTVT.

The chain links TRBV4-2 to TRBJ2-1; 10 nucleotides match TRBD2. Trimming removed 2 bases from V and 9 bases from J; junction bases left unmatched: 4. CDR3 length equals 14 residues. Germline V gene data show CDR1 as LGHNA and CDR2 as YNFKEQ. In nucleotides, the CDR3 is TGTGCCAGCAGCCAACAGCGGGAGGGTGGTGAGCAGTTCTTC. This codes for CASSQQREGGEQFF.

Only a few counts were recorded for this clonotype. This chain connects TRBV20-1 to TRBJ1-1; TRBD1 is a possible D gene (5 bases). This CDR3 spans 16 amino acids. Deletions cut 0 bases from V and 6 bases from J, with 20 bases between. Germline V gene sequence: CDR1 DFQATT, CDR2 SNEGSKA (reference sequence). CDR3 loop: CSARDSSRAGDAEAFF. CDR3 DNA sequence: TGCAGTGCTAGAGATTCCTCGCGGGCCGGGGACGCTGAAGCTTTCTTT.

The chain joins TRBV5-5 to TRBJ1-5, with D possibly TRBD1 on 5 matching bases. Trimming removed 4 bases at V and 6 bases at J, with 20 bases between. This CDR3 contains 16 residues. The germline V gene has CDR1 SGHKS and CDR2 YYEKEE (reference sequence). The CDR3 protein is CASSPAPGTVGQPQHF. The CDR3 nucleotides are TGTGCCAGCAGCCCCGCGCCGGGGACGGTTGGTCAGCCCCAGCATTTT.

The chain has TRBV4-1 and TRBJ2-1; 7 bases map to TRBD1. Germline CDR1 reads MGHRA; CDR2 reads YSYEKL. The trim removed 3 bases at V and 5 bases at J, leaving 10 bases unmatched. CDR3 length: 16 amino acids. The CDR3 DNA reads TGCGCCAGCAGCCAGTATCCGGGACAGATAAACAATGAGCAGTTCTTC. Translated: CASSQYPGQINNEQFF.

CDR3 sequence (DNA): TGCGCCAGCAGCGCACTAGCGGGAGGGAACTACGAGCAGTACTTC. This encodes CASSALAGGNYEQYF. The chain carries TRBV5-1 and TRBJ2-7, with 13 bases identical to TRBD2. This CDR3 spans 15 amino acids. V lost 4 bases and J lost 3; bases outside the gene matches: 4. CDR1 and CDR2 (germline): SGHRS, YFSETQ.

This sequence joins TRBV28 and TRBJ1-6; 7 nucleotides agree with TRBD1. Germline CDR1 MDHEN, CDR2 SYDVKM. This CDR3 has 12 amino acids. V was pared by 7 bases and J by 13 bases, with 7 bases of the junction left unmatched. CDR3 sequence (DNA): TGTGCCAGCATAGCGACAGGGCGGCCCCTCCACTTT. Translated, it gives CASIATGRPLHF. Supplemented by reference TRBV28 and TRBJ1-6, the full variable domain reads DVKVTQSSRYLVKRTGEKVFLECVQDMDHENMFWYRQDPGLGLRLIYFSYDVKMKEKGDIPEGYSVSREKKERFSLILESASTNQTSMYLCASIATGRPLHFGNGTRLTVT.

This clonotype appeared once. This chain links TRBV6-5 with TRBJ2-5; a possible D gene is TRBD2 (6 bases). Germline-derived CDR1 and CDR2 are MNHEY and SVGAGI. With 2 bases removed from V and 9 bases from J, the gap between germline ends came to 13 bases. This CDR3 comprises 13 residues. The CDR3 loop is CASSYGGLEAQYF. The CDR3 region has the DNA TGTGCCAGCAGTTACGGGGGGTTGGAGGCCCAGTACTTC.

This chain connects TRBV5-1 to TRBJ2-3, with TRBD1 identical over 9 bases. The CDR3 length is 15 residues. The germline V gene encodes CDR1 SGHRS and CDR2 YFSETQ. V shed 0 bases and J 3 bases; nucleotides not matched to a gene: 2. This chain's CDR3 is CASSLDGTGTDTQYF. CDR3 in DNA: TGCGCCAGCAGCTTGGATGGGACAGGGACAGATACGCAGTATTTT.

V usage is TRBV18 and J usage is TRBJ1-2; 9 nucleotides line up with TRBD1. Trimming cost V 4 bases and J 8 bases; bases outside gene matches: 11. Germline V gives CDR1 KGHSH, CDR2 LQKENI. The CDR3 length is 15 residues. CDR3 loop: CASSLNDGTGNGYTF. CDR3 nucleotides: TGTGCCAGCTCACTCAACGACGGGACAGGGAACGGCTACACCTTC.